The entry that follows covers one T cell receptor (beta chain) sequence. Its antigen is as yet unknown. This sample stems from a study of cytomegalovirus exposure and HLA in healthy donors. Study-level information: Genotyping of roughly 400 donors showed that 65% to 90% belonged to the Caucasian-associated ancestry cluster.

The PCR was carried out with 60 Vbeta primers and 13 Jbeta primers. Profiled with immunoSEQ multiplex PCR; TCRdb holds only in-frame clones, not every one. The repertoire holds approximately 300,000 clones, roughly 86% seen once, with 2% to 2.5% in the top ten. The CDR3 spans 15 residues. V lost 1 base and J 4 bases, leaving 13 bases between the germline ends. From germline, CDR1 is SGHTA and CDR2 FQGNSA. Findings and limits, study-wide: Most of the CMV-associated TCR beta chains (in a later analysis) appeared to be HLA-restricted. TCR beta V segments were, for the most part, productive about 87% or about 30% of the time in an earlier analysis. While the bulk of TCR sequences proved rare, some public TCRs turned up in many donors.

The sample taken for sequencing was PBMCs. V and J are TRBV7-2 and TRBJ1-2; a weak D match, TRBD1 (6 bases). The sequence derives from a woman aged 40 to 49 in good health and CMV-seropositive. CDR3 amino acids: CASSLEGEEGYGYTF. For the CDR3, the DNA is TGTGCCAGCAGCTTAGAGGGGGAAGAGGGCTATGGCTACACCTTC.